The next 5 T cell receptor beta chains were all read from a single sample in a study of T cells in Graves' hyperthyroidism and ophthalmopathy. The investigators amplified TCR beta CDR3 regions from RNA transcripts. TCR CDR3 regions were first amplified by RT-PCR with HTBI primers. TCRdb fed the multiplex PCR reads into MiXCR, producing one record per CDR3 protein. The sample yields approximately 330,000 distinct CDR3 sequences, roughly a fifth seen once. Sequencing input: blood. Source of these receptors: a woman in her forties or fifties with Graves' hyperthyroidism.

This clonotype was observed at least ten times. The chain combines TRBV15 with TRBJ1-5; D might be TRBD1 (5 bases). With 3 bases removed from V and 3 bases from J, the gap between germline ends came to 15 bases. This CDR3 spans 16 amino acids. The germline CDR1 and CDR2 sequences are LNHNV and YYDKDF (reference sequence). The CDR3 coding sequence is TGTGCCACCAGCAGGTCGAGTTGGGGGTCCAATCAGCCCCAGCATTTT. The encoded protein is CATSRSSWGSNQPQHF.

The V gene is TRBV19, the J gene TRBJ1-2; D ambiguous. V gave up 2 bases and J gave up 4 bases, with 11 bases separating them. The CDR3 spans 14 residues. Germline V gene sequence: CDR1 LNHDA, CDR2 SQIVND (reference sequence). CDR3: CASSITSGTYGYTF. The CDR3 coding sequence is TGTGCCAGTAGTATAACATCAGGAACCTATGGCTACACCTTC.

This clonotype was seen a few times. The CDR3 region has the DNA TGTGCCACCAGTGATTTCGGCAGGGCGTCCTACAATGAGCAGTTCTTC. Translating it yields CATSDFGRASYNEQFF. The chain links TRBV24-1 to TRBJ2-1; D is perhaps TRBD1 (5 bases). Looked up from germline, CDR1 is KGHDR and CDR2 is SFDVKD. V gave up 1 base and J gave up 1 base, with 10 bases separating them. The CDR3 is 16 residues long.

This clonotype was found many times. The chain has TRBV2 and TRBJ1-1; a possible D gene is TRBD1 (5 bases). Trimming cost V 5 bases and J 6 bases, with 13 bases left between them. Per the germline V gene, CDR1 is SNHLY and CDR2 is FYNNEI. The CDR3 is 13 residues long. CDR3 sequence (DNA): TGTGCCAGCAGTCCTCTGTGGGGCGCTGAAGCTTTCTTT. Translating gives CASSPLWGAEAFF.

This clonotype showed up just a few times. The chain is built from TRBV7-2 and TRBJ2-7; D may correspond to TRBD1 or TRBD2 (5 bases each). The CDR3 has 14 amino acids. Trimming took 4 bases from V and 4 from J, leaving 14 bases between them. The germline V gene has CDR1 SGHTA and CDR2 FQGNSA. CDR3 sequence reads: CASSSSGALYEQYF. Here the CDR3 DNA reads TGTGCCAGCAGCTCCTCCGGGGCCTTATACGAGCAGTACTTC.